Listed here is a single TCR beta chain. The record originates from a study of OX40 agonist ivuxolimab in advanced cancers. Study at large: The study reported partial responses in three patients: one hepatocellular carcinoma, two cutaneous melanoma.

This table comes from immunoSEQ multiplex PCR, and its TCRdb copy is limited to in-frame clones, with some not included. The sample lists tens of thousands of clones, 65% to 90% occurring once. Germline V gene sequence: CDR1 SNHLY, CDR2 FYNNEI. J was trimmed by 4 bases and V by 9 bases; bases with no gene match: 8. CDR3 size: 13 residues. Sequenced here: CD4+ or CD8+ T cells sorted from blood, sampled in a trial of the OX40 agonist ivuxolimab. The receptor was derived from an adult with an advanced solid tumor such as melanoma, head and neck, liver or kidney cancer. The chain recombines TRBV2 with TRBJ1-1, with 7 bases aligning to TRBD1. CDR3 amino acids: CARDDRVGTEAFF. DNA of the CDR3: TGTGCCAGGGATGACAGGGTGGGCACTGAAGCTTTCTTT.